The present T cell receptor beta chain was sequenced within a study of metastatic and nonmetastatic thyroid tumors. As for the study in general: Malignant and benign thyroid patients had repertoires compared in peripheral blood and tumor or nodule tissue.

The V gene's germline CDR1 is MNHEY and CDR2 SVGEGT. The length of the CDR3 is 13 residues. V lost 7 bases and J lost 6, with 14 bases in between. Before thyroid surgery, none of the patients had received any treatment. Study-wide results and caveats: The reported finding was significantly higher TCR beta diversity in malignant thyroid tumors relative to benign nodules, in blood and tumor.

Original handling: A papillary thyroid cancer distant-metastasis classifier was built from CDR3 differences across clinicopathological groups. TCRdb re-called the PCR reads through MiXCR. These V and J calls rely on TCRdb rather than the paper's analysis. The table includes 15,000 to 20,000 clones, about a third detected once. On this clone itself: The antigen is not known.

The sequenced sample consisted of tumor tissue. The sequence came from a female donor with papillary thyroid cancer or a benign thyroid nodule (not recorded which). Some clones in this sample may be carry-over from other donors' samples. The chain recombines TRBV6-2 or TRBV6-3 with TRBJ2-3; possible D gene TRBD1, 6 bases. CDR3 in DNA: TGTGCCAGCAAGACAGGTGGTGCGGATACGCAGTATTTT. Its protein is CASKTGGADTQYF.